What follows is one TCR beta chain and its context. The data derive from a study of shared clonotypes between healthy human individuals. Donors, healthy HIV-negative adults, lacked recent acute infections or vaccinations. The protocol was immunoSEQ multiplex PCR, while the TCRdb copy is restricted to in-frame clones and leaves out a portion. The sample yields more than 1,200,000 clones, 98% seen once. There are 17 residues in the CDR3. Germline CDR1 reads SGHKS; CDR2 reads YYEKEE (reference sequence). V lost 0 bases to trimming and J lost 7 bases; unmatched junction nucleotides: 10. This TCR came from a man younger than 40 in good health. The V gene is TRBV5-5, the J gene TRBJ2-1, with 10 bases lining up with TRBD2. Specimen: naive CD4+ T cells sorted from blood. The subset denotes: CD45RA+ positively selected. CDR3 sequence: CASSLARLAGDMNEQFF. The CDR3 DNA is TGTGCCAGCAGCTTGGCCAGGCTAGCGGGAGATATGAATGAGCAGTTCTTC.